The source of this T cell receptor beta chain is a study of cytomegalovirus exposure and HLA in healthy donors. Findings and limits, study-wide: Some V segments, including TRBV6-2 and TRBV6-3, were excluded as indistinguishable. 150 to 200 TCR beta chains were listed as cytomegalovirus-associated.

Concerning this clone: Its target is not known.

Use of 60 Vbeta and 13 Jbeta primers characterized the PCR. In the source study's methods: An analysis performed later counted around 86 million unique TCR beta chains (roughly 11 million of them shared). Sequencing used immunoSEQ multiplex PCR; TCRdb keeps in-frame clones, though not all of them. Clonal size and the V and J genes are those of that table, whereas D and trimming came from the DNA. The table lists 84,000 or so clones, around 85% of them singletons. Germline CDR1 and CDR2: SEHNR and FQNEAQ (reference sequence). The CDR3 consists of 18 residues. With 4 bases clipped from V and 2 bases from J, the junction kept 14 bases outside the gene matches.

The specimen sequenced was PBMCs. This receptor was obtained from a man aged 30 to 45 in good health and CMV-seronegative. The chain employs TRBV7-9 and TRBJ1-2, with 9 bases matching TRBD1. In nucleotides, the CDR3 is TGTGCCAGCAGCTCTACTCCACCCCGGACAGGGGCCAACTATGGCTACACCTTC. Its translation: CASSSTPPRTGANYGYTF. The whole variable domain, remainder taken from reference TRBV7-9 and TRBJ1-2, is DTGVSQNPRHKITKRGQNVTFRCDPISEHNRLYWYRQTLGQGPEFLTYFQNEAQLEKSRLLSDRFSAERPKGSFSTLEIQRTEQGDSAMYLCASSSTPPRTGANYGYTFGSGTRLTVV.